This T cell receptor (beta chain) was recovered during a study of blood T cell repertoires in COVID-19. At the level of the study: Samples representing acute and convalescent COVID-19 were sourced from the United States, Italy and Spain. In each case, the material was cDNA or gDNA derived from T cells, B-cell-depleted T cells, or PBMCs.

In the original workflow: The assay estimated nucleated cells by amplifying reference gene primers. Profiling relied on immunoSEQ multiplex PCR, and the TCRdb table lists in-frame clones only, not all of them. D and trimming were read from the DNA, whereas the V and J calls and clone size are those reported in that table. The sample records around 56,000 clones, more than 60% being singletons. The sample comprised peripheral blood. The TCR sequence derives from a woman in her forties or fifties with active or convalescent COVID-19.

The CDR3 sequence: CAWSRVLAGITGELFF. The CDR3 DNA sequence: TGTGCCTGGAGTAGGGTACTAGCGGGGATAACCGGGGAGCTGTTTTTT. V gene TRBV30 combines with J gene TRBJ2-2; TRBD2 matches at 10 bases. Per the germline V gene, CDR1 is GTSNPN and CDR2 is SVGIG (reference sequence). V shed 2 bases, J shed 5 bases, and the junction held 8 bases outside the gene matches. This CDR3 contains 16 residues. Complete variable domain (other parts from reference TRBV30 and TRBJ2-2): SQTIHQWPATLVQPVGSPLSLECTVEGTSNPNLYWYRQAAGRGLQLLFYSVGIGQISSEVPQNLSASRPQDRQFILSSKKLLLSDSGFYLCAWSRVLAGITGELFFGEGSRLTVL.